Presented here are 14 T cell receptor beta chains from one specimen sequenced in a study of response to subunit inactivated influenza vaccine. MiXCR, applied by TCRdb to the RT-PCR reads, yields one record per CDR3 protein. The table has around 710,000 distinct CDR3 sequences, 14% seen once; the top ten hold 6% to 8%. The sample was PBMCs from blood, taken approximately 15 days before vaccination. These receptors were collected from a man aged 50 to 59 who received an inactivated influenza vaccine.

The rearrangement uses TRBV3-1 and TRBJ2-1, with D hard to call. Germline lookup yields CDR1 LGHDT and CDR2 YNNKEL (reference sequence). The CDR3 totals 13 residues. Trimming took 6 bases from V and 5 from J, leaving 11 bases between them. The CDR3 reads CASRKETNNEQFF. In nucleotides, the CDR3 is TGTGCCAGCAGGAAGGAGACCAACAATGAGCAGTTCTTC.

This clonotype was found a few times. The rearrangement joins TRBV20-1 to TRBJ1-4; D is unclear. V lost 7 bases to trimming and J lost 4 bases, with 10 bases between them. The CDR3 covers 12 residues. The germline V gene encodes CDR1 DFQATT and CDR2 SNEGSKA (reference sequence). CDR3 nucleotides: TGCAGTGTCCAGGCTGGTAATGAAAAACTGTTTTTT. Translating it yields CSVQAGNEKLFF.

This chain connects TRBV9 to TRBJ2-2, with 8 bases matching TRBD1. Germline V gives CDR1 SGDLS, CDR2 YYNGEE. Unmatched junction bases numbered 6, after V lost 3 bases and J lost 5 bases. The CDR3 totals 15 residues. CDR3 in DNA: TGTGCCAGCAGCGGCGACAGGGGTGGGACCGGGGAGCTGTTTTTT. Protein product: CASSGDRGGTGELFF. Variable domain in full (rest from reference TRBV9 and TRBJ2-2): DSGVTQTPKHLITATGQRVTLRCSPRSGDLSVYWYQQSLDQGLQFLIQYYNGEERAKGNILERFSAQQFPDLHSELNLSSLELGDSALYFCASSGDRGGTGELFFGEGSRLTVL.

This clonotype has a handful of counts. This chain links TRBV20-1 with TRBJ2-3; 7 bases match TRBD2. CDR1 and CDR2 from the germline V gene are DFQATT and SNEGSKA (reference sequence). There are 16 residues in the CDR3. V dropped 4 bases and J dropped 0; count of bases not matched to a gene: 10. The CDR3 region has the DNA TGCAGTGCTACCCCAACGTGGGGGGGTAGCACAGATACGCAGTATTTT. This gives the protein CSATPTWGGSTDTQYF.

This clonotype has a handful of counts. The CDR3 region is CASSQRGGYPYNEQFF. CDR3 nucleotide sequence: TGCGCCAGCAGCCAACGGGGGGGGTATCCCTACAATGAGCAGTTCTTC. V usage is TRBV4-3 and J usage is TRBJ2-1; 8 nucleotides match TRBD2. From germline, CDR1 is LGHNA and CDR2 YSLEER. Germline trimming cut 2 bases from V and 2 bases from J; bases unmatched to any gene: 5. This CDR3 contains 16 residues.

This clonotype has a handful of counts. V is TRBV10-3 and J is TRBJ2-5; D possibly corresponds to TRBD2 (6 bases). CDR3 length equals 13 residues. The V end was cut by 4 bases, the J end by 4 bases, with 10 bases between. Germline V CDR1 and CDR2: ENHRY, SYGVKD. CDR3 amino acids: CAISASAGETQYF. CDR3 DNA: TGTGCCATCAGTGCGTCAGCGGGAGAGACCCAGTACTTC.

This chain links TRBV4-3 with TRBJ2-7; TRBD1 might be the D (5 bases). The CDR3 totals 15 residues. The V end lost 3 bases, the J end lost 6 bases, and 18 bases lay between the germline ends. Germline CDR1 LGHNA, CDR2 YSLEER. The CDR3 nucleotides read TGCGCCAGCAGCCATAACGGACACGACGGGTCCGAGCAGTACTTC. Translating it yields CASSHNGHDGSEQYF.

V usage is TRBV6-2 or TRBV6-3 and J usage is TRBJ2-1, with no clear D. Germline V gene sequence: CDR1 MNHEY, CDR2 SVGEGT. Trimming shortened V by 7 bases and J by 8 bases, and 12 bases separated the two germline ends. The CDR3 runs to 12 residues. The CDR3 is CASKTLVDEQFF. In nucleotides, the CDR3 is TGTGCCAGCAAGACCCTAGTAGATGAGCAGTTCTTC.

This clonotype was observed at least ten times. V gene TRBV12-3 or TRBV12-4 combines with J gene TRBJ1-5, with D tentatively TRBD1 (6 bases). The length of the CDR3 is 15 residues. V lost 6 bases and J lost 3, with 15 bases in between. The CDR3 DNA sequence: TGTGCCAGCAGGGTGGGGGGCCCCTACAATCAGCCCCAGCATTTT. Its translation: CASRVGGPYNQPQHF.

This clonotype was counted a few times. J is TRBJ1-5 and V is TRBV4-1; possibly TRBD1 for D (6 bases). Germline V gene sequence: CDR1 MGHRA, CDR2 YSYEKL. The CDR3 extends over 15 amino acids. V was pared by 0 bases and J by 7 bases, with 13 bases between. The CDR3 region is CASSQDPGGGQPQHF. CDR3 bases: TGCGCCAGCAGCCAAGATCCGGGGGGCGGGCAGCCCCAGCATTTT.

The genes are TRBV4-3 and TRBJ1-6; the match to TRBD1 covers 7 bases. V shed 2 bases, J shed 9 bases, and the junction held 7 bases outside the gene matches. The V gene's germline CDR1 is LGHNA and CDR2 YSLEER. This CDR3 has 15 residues. CDR3 nucleotides: TGCGCCAGCAGCCAAAAGACAGGGTTATCTTCACCCCTCCACTTT. It translates to CASSQKTGLSSPLHF.

This clonotype has only a few counts. V and J are TRBV29-1 and TRBJ2-1; D possibly uses TRBD1 or TRBD2 (5 bases each). The CDR3 is 16 residues long. Germline V gene sequence: CDR1 SQVTM, CDR2 ANQGSEA. Between the trimmed V and J ends, which lost 0 bases and 0 bases, there was a span of 12 bases. The CDR3 DNA reads as TGCAGCGTTGAAGATATAGGGGAGCCCTCCTACAATGAGCAGTTCTTC. Its translation is CSVEDIGEPSYNEQFF.

V usage is TRBV7-2 and J usage is TRBJ1-1, with 11 bases identical to TRBD1. Germline CDR1 and CDR2: SGHTA and FQGNSA. This CDR3 contains 15 residues. The V segment lost 7 bases and the J segment 3 bases; nucleotides outside the gene matches: 7. CDR3 loop: CASTKDRGRDTEAFF. The CDR3 DNA follows: TGTGCCAGCACCAAGGACAGGGGGCGGGACACTGAAGCTTTCTTT.

This clonotype was found many times. This chain connects TRBV12-3 or TRBV12-4 to TRBJ2-5; D is unresolved. This CDR3 comprises 14 residues. Trimming stripped 1 base from V and 4 bases from J, with 10 bases between. CDR3 sequence reads: CASSLGVGSETQYF. DNA for the CDR3: TGTGCCAGCAGTTTAGGAGTGGGATCAGAGACCCAGTACTTC.